The 16 T cell receptor beta chains presented below share a single source sample, sequenced in a study of blood T cell repertoires in COVID-19. Using immunoSEQ multiplex PCR, the repertoire was profiled, and TCRdb retains in-frame clones only, with some absent. The sample has over 350,000 clones; approximately 90% are singletons. The sequencing input was peripheral blood. These receptors came from a woman in her thirties with acute or convalescent COVID-19.

The chain carries TRBV4-1 and TRBJ2-3; 14 bases map to TRBD2. Germline assignment: CDR1 MGHRA and CDR2 YSYEKL. V shed 1 base and J 1 base; nucleotides not matched to a gene: 4. The CDR3 extends over 18 amino acids. The DNA for the CDR3 is TGCGCCAGCAGCCAAGGTGGGACTAGCGGGGGCCGCACAGATACGCAGTATTTT. Translated, it gives CASSQGGTSGGRTDTQYF.

The chain joins TRBV4-1 to TRBJ2-1; the match to TRBD2 covers 7 bases. This CDR3 is built from 17 residues. Per the germline V gene, CDR1 is MGHRA and CDR2 is YSYEKL. The trim removed 0 bases at V and 2 bases at J, leaving 7 bases unmatched. The CDR3 DNA reads as TGCGCCAGCAGCCAAGATAGCTCGGGGACTACCTACAATGAGCAGTTCTTC. It specifies CASSQDSSGTTYNEQFF.

This rearrangement joins TRBV6-5 to TRBJ2-2; D is unclear. The CDR3 totals 15 residues. CDR1 MNHEY and CDR2 SVGAGI come from the germline V gene. The ends were cut back, 5 bases at V and 0 bases at J, with 10 bases in the middle. The CDR3 here is CASSRDTANTGELFF. Written as DNA, the CDR3 is TGTGCCAGCAGTCGAGATACAGCGAACACCGGGGAGCTGTTTTTT.

This chain uses TRBV15 with TRBJ2-5; D might be TRBD1 (5 bases). Germline lookup yields CDR1 LNHNV and CDR2 YYDKDF (reference sequence). Trimming pared 2 bases from V and 0 bases from J, leaving 19 bases between. The CDR3 runs to 18 residues. CDR3 amino acids: CATSRLGRVRQNQETQYF. In DNA form, the CDR3 reads TGTGCCACCAGCAGACTCGGCAGGGTACGGCAGAACCAAGAGACCCAGTACTTC.

J is TRBJ1-2 and V is TRBV5-1, with D maybe TRBD1 (5 bases). Trimming cost V 0 bases and J 2 bases, with 11 bases left between them. CDR1 is SGHRS, CDR2 YFSETQ, per germline. The CDR3 consists of 15 residues. CDR3 region: CASSLVAGPNYGYTF. DNA for the CDR3: TGCGCCAGCAGCTTGGTGGCAGGGCCAAACTATGGCTACACCTTC.

The chain joins TRBV28 to TRBJ1-1; no reliable D call. The CDR3 runs 13 residues. Trimming removed 3 bases at V and 1 base at J, with 6 bases between. CDR1 is MDHEN and CDR2 is SYDVKM in the germline V gene. The chain's CDR3 is CASSFGRNTEAFF. As DNA, the CDR3 is TGTGCCAGCAGTTTCGGTAGGAACACTGAAGCTTTCTTT.

This sequence joins TRBV28 and TRBJ1-4, with 8 bases that match TRBD1. The CDR3 is made up of 15 amino acids. After removal of 6 bases from V and 6 bases from J, the junction contained 9 bases not matched to a gene. From germline, CDR1 is MDHEN and CDR2 SYDVKM. CDR3 residues: CASRAAGGLYEKLFF. For the CDR3, the DNA is TGTGCCAGCAGGGCGGCAGGGGGCTTGTATGAAAAACTGTTTTTT.

Only one count was recorded for this clone. This chain uses TRBV5-1 with TRBJ1-5, with no clear D. Deletions cut 5 bases from V and 5 bases from J, with 20 bases between. Germline loops: CDR1 SGHRS, CDR2 YFSETQ. This CDR3 has 16 residues. The CDR3 region has the DNA TGCGCCAGCAGGGCAGCGCTTTGGGTAGTCGATCAGCCCCAGCATTTT. Translating it yields CASRAALWVVDQPQHF. Looking up the rest from reference TRBV5-1 and TRBJ1-5 gives the full variable domain: KAGVTQTPRYLIKTRGQQVTLSCSPISGHRSVSWYQQTPGQGLQFLFEYFSETQRNKGNFPGRFSGRQFSNSRSEMNVSTLELGDSALYLCASRAALWVVDQPQHFGDGTRLSIL.

This clone was seen repeatedly, ten times or more. The V call is TRBV11-2, the J call TRBJ2-1; D might be TRBD1 (6 bases). The V gene lost 4 bases and the J gene lost 4 bases, with 8 bases spanning the gap. From germline, CDR1 is SGHAT and CDR2 FQNNGV. CDR3 length: 13 amino acids. The CDR3 region is CASSWDIYNEQFF. CDR3 sequence (DNA): TGTGCCAGCAGCTGGGACATTTACAATGAGCAGTTCTTC.

The rearrangement joins TRBV7-6 to TRBJ2-2; D is perhaps TRBD2 (6 bases). The CDR3 has 15 residues. Trimming took 6 bases from V and 6 from J, leaving 17 bases between them. Germline-derived CDR1 and CDR2 are SGHVS and FNYEAQ. CDR3 sequence: CASSLGGGAAGELFF. The CDR3 nucleotides read TGTGCCAGCAGTCTCGGCGGAGGGGCGGCCGGGGAGCTGTTTTTT.

The gene calls are TRBV28 and TRBJ1-5; D unresolved. CDR1 and CDR2 (germline): MDHEN, SYDVKM. This CDR3 is 14 amino acids long. The V gene lost 2 bases and the J gene lost 0 bases, with 5 bases spanning the gap. The CDR3 sequence is CASSLLLSNQPQHF. CDR3 in DNA: TGTGCCAGCAGTTTACTTCTTAGCAATCAGCCCCAGCATTTT.

The chain employs TRBV5-4 and TRBJ1-1, with 8 bases lining up with TRBD1. V lost 4 bases and J lost 4; bases outside the gene matches: 18. The CDR3 runs to 18 residues. In germline, CDR1 is SGHNT, CDR2 YYREEE (reference sequence). CDR3: CASSPFSARRQGITEAFF. In nucleotides, the CDR3 is TGTGCCAGCAGCCCCTTTAGCGCCCGAAGACAGGGGATCACTGAAGCTTTCTTT.

V usage is TRBV5-1 and J usage is TRBJ2-1; 7 bases are shared with TRBD1. The CDR3 is 14 amino acids. V trimming: 3 bases; J trimming: 6 bases; junction bases outside the gene matches: 6. Per germline, CDR1 SGHRS and CDR2 YFSETQ. CDR3 DNA sequence: TGCGCCAGCAGCTCCCAAGACAGGGTCAATGAGCAGTTCTTC. Translated, it gives CASSSQDRVNEQFF. The variable domain in full, with the rest retrieved from reference TRBV5-1 and TRBJ2-1, is KAGVTQTPRYLIKTRGQQVTLSCSPISGHRSVSWYQQTPGQGLQFLFEYFSETQRNKGNFPGRFSGRQFSNSRSEMNVSTLELGDSALYLCASSSQDRVNEQFFGPGTRLTVL.

The V and J genes are TRBV7-2 and TRBJ2-3, with D possibly being TRBD2 (5 bases). CDR3 length: 15 amino acids. Trimming pared 5 bases from V and 2 bases from J, leaving 14 bases between. Germline loops: CDR1 SGHTA, CDR2 FQGNSA. The CDR3 DNA follows: TGTGCCAGCAGCCGTCGTCTAGCAAACACAGATACGCAGTATTTT. Translated, it gives CASSRRLANTDTQYF.

This clone appeared a few times. The CDR3 protein is CAWTRQAGTTYGYTF. For the CDR3, the DNA is TGTGCCTGGACCAGACAGGCAGGAACGACGTATGGCTACACCTTC. The rearrangement links TRBV30 to TRBJ1-2, with D possibly being TRBD1 (6 bases). CDR3 length: 15 residues. CDR1 GTSNPN and CDR2 SVGIG come from the germline V gene (reference sequence). V was trimmed by 4 bases and J by 5 bases, leaving 20 bases between them.

This rearrangement joins TRBV2 to TRBJ2-7, with 8 bases that match TRBD1. Looked up from germline, CDR1 is SNHLY and CDR2 is FYNNEI. CDR3 length: 14 amino acids. Unmatched junction bases numbered 8, after V lost 7 bases and J lost 3 bases. The CDR3 nucleotides are TGTGCCAGCATGGTCAGGACAGGGCTCTACGAGCAGTACTTC. Residues: CASMVRTGLYEQYF.